The 32 T cell receptor beta chains reported below all come from one sample, sequenced in a study of blood T cell repertoires in COVID-19. Produced via immunoSEQ multiplex PCR; TCRdb's table is partial and in-frame only. The table records just under 40,000 clones, 75% to 85% of them present only once. The sequenced sample consisted of peripheral blood. These receptors all come from a human donor in a cohort sampled during active COVID-19.

The rearrangement joins TRBV11-3 to TRBJ2-7; 7 nucleotides match TRBD2. Trimming took 3 bases from V and 0 from J; bases not matched to a gene: 2. CDR1 and CDR2 from the germline V gene are SGHNT and YENEEA. This CDR3 has 14 amino acids. CDR3 amino acids: CASSLTSSSYEQYF. CDR3 DNA sequence: TGTGCCAGCAGCTTGACTAGCAGCTCCTACGAGCAGTACTTC.

This rearrangement joins TRBV9 to TRBJ2-1; D gene ambiguous. Looked up from germline, CDR1 is SGDLS and CDR2 is YYNGEE. The CDR3 extends over 13 amino acids. V was clipped by 3 bases and J by 4 bases, with 8 bases between them. The CDR3 loop is CASSAPRYNEQFF. CDR3 coding DNA: TGTGCCAGCAGCGCCCCCCGGTACAATGAGCAGTTCTTC.

The rearrangement uses TRBV10-3 and TRBJ1-1; TRBD1 aligns across 7 bases. The CDR3 contains 15 residues. V shed 3 bases, J shed 6 bases, and the junction held 10 bases outside the gene matches. The V gene's germline CDR1 is ENHRY and CDR2 SYGVKD. In nucleotides, the CDR3 is TGTGCCATCAGTGATTCCGGGACAGTGGGCGCTGAAGCTTTCTTT. This codes for CAISDSGTVGAEAFF.

This rearrangement joins TRBV20-1 to TRBJ1-5; the D gene is possibly TRBD1 (5 bases). Per germline, CDR1 DFQATT and CDR2 SNEGSKA (reference sequence). Trimming stripped 3 bases from V and 4 bases from J, with 10 bases between. The CDR3 runs 13 residues. CDR3 sequence (DNA): TGCAGTGCTAGTTACAGGACGAATCAGCCCCAGCATTTT. Protein sequence: CSASYRTNQPQHF.

This chain connects TRBV5-1 to TRBJ2-6, with no clear D. This CDR3 comprises 17 residues. Germline CDR1 is SGHRS and CDR2 is YFSETQ. The ends were cut back, 0 bases at V and 0 bases at J, with 10 bases in the middle. CDR3 residues: CASSLEVGRSGANVLTF. The CDR3 DNA reads TGCGCCAGCAGCTTGGAAGTCGGTCGCTCTGGGGCCAACGTCCTGACTTTC.

This clone was seen more than once but under ten times. The genes are TRBV30 and TRBJ2-1, with D unresolved. V lost 1 base and J lost 7, with 11 bases in between. Per germline, CDR1 GTSNPN and CDR2 SVGIG (reference sequence). The CDR3 runs 13 residues. The CDR3 region is CAWSGPGSNEQFF. In DNA form, the CDR3 reads TGTGCCTGGAGTGGGCCTGGTTCGAATGAGCAGTTCTTC.

This clone was picked up one time. V gene TRBV6-4 combines with J gene TRBJ2-2; TRBD2 matches at 9 bases. Germline values: CDR1 MRHNA, CDR2 SNTAGT. This CDR3 contains 14 residues. V was pared by 6 bases and J by 6 bases, with 5 bases of the junction left unmatched. The CDR3: CASRAGLAAGELFF. The CDR3 nucleotides are TGTGCCAGCAGAGCGGGACTAGCTGCCGGGGAGCTGTTTTTT.

V is TRBV27 and J is TRBJ1-1; 9 bases fit TRBD1. With 5 bases clipped from V and 0 bases from J, the junction kept 4 bases outside the gene matches. This CDR3 has 15 amino acids. The V gene's germline CDR1 is MNHEY and CDR2 SMNVEV (reference sequence). The CDR3 sequence: CASSQQGALNTEAFF. The DNA for the CDR3 is TGTGCCAGCAGTCAACAGGGGGCTCTGAACACTGAAGCTTTCTTT.

J is TRBJ1-1 and V is TRBV30; maybe TRBD1 (6 bases). Germline V gene data show CDR1 as GTSNPN and CDR2 as SVGIG (reference sequence). CDR3 length: 12 amino acids. Trimming cost V 2 bases and J 8 bases, with 12 bases left between them. The CDR3 DNA sequence: TGTGCCTGGAGTCAGGGGCTGGGAGAAGCTTTCTTT. Translated, it gives CAWSQGLGEAFF.

This chain joins TRBV6-2 or TRBV6-3 and TRBJ1-5; possible D gene TRBD1, 6 bases. This CDR3 has 14 residues. Germline V CDR1 and CDR2: MNHEY, SVGEGT. The V and J ends lost 5 bases and 3 bases respectively, with 11 bases between them. DNA for the CDR3: TGTGCCAGCAGTCCAGACAGGCTCAATCAGCCCCAGCATTTT. Protein: CASSPDRLNQPQHF.

The CDR3 spells CASSIAGYGYTF. The DNA of the CDR3 is TGTGCCAGTAGTATAGCAGGTTATGGCTACACCTTC. The chain couples TRBV19 to TRBJ1-2; D gene uncertain. Trimming removed 1 base at V and 5 bases at J, with 5 bases between. The CDR3 runs 12 residues. Germline CDR1 LNHDA, CDR2 SQIVND (reference sequence).

This rearrangement joins TRBV7-8 to TRBJ2-2, with 7 nucleotides matching TRBD1. The V gene end was trimmed by 0 bases and the J gene end by 4 bases; junction bases not matched to a gene: 8. Germline CDR1 is SGHVS and CDR2 is FQNEAQ. This CDR3 contains 17 residues. As DNA, the CDR3 is TGTGCCAGCAGCTTAGCAAGTCGACAGGGTTTCACCGGGGAGCTGTTTTTT. As protein: CASSLASRQGFTGELFF.

The genes are TRBV5-6 and TRBJ1-2; D is possibly TRBD1 (6 bases). This CDR3 is built from 14 residues. V lost 3 bases and J 4 bases, leaving 13 bases between the germline ends. Germline CDR1 reads SGHDT; CDR2 reads YYEEEE. The CDR3 is CASSYPGTSYGYTF. In nucleotides, the CDR3 is TGTGCCAGCAGCTATCCCGGGACAAGCTATGGCTACACCTTC.

For the CDR3, the DNA is TGCGCCAGCAAGGGTATAGCGGGAATAGGAGAGACCCAGTACTTC. It translates to CASKGIAGIGETQYF. The chain recombines TRBV5-1 with TRBJ2-5; 8 bases fit TRBD2. V trimming: 6 bases; J trimming: 4 bases; junction bases outside the gene matches: 11. CDR1 SGHRS and CDR2 YFSETQ come from the germline V gene. This CDR3 spans 15 amino acids.

The rearrangement uses TRBV7-3 and TRBJ2-2, with 10 bases aligning to TRBD2. V was clipped by 4 bases and J by 4 bases; unmatched bases: 21. The CDR3 runs 21 residues. The V gene's germline CDR1 is SGHTA and CDR2 FQGTGA. CDR3: CASSSIPGGLAGAPGTGELFF. CDR3 DNA: TGTGCCAGCAGCTCAATACCTGGTGGGCTAGCGGGAGCACCGGGCACCGGGGAGCTGTTTTTT.

CDR3 bases: TGTGCCAGTAGTCTAACAGGTAGTCAAGAGACCCAGTACTTC. It yields the protein CASSLTGSQETQYF. The chain is built from TRBV19 and TRBJ2-5, with D possibly TRBD1 on 5 matching bases. The CDR3 runs 14 residues. The germline gives CDR1 LNHDA, CDR2 SQIVND (reference sequence). Trimming took off 5 bases at V and 2 bases at J, with 12 bases between the two ends.

This clone was found once. The chain uses TRBV14 and TRBJ1-2, with 7 nucleotides matching TRBD1. There are 15 residues in the CDR3. The germline CDR1 and CDR2 sequences are SGHDN and FVKESK. The trim removed 4 bases at V and 1 base at J, leaving 6 bases unmatched. The CDR3 DNA sequence: TGTGCCAGCAGCCCCAGACAGGGAGGTAACTATGGCTACACCTTC. Its translation: CASSPRQGGNYGYTF. The full variable domain, its missing parts supplied by reference TRBV14 and TRBJ1-2, is EAGVTQFPSHSVIEKGQTVTLRCDPISGHDNLYWYRRVMGKEIKFLLHFVKESKQDESGMPNNRFLAERTGGTYSTLKVQPAELEDSGVYFCASSPRQGGNYGYTFGSGTRLTVV.

The rearrangement joins TRBV27 to TRBJ1-1; D ambiguous. Germline CDR1 and CDR2: MNHEY and SMNVEV (reference sequence). There are 14 residues in the CDR3. Trimming took off 4 bases at V and 1 base at J, with 10 bases between the two ends. In DNA, the CDR3 is TGTGCCAGCAGTTCACGGACTGGGAACACTGAAGCTTTCTTT. Amino acids: CASSSRTGNTEAFF.

The chain has TRBV7-9 and TRBJ2-7, with a weak D call TRBD1 (6 bases). V lost 5 bases, J lost 6 bases, and 11 bases lay in between. Germline CDR1 reads SEHNR; CDR2 reads FQNEAQ (reference sequence). CDR3 length: 12 residues. The CDR3 DNA reads as TGTGCCAGCAGCCTTGAGGGGGTCGAGCAGTACTTC. This encodes CASSLEGVEQYF.

This chain connects TRBV5-8 to TRBJ2-6; D gene ambiguous. Trimming stripped 5 bases from V and 1 base from J, with 10 bases between. This CDR3 has 15 residues. CDR1 and CDR2 (germline): SGHTS, YDEGEE. The CDR3 is CASRRETSGANVLTF. As DNA, the CDR3 is TGTGCCAGCAGAAGAGAAACTTCTGGGGCCAACGTCCTGACTTTC. The whole variable domain, remainder taken from reference TRBV5-8 and TRBJ2-6, is EAGVTQSPTHLIKTRGQQATLRCSPISGHTSVYWYQQALGLGLQFLLWYDEGEERNRGNFPPRFSGRQFPNYSSELNVNALELEDSALYLCASRRETSGANVLTFGAGSRLTVL.

The chain employs TRBV30 and TRBJ2-7, with 8 nucleotides matching TRBD1. This CDR3 has 14 residues. V dropped 2 bases and J dropped 3; count of bases not matched to a gene: 6. Germline assignment: CDR1 GTSNPN and CDR2 SVGIG (reference sequence). Here the CDR3 DNA reads TGTGCCTGGAGTCGGACAGGGAATGGCTACGAGCAGTACTTC. Amino acids: CAWSRTGNGYEQYF. Full variable domain (remainder filled in from reference TRBV30 and TRBJ2-7): SQTIHQWPATLVQPVGSPLSLECTVEGTSNPNLYWYRQAAGRGLQLLFYSVGIGQISSEVPQNLSASRPQDRQFILSSKKLLLSDSGFYLCAWSRTGNGYEQYFGPGTRLTVT.

The chain has TRBV5-4 and TRBJ1-3; TRBD1 agrees at 7 bases. CDR3 length: 15 residues. Germline CDR1 is SGHNT and CDR2 is YYREEE (reference sequence). V lost 4 bases, J lost 4 bases, and 8 bases stayed unmatched. CDR3 loop: CASSLPTGVGNTIYF. DNA for the CDR3: TGTGCCAGCAGCCTTCCTACAGGGGTCGGAAACACCATATATTTT.

CDR3 region: CASSARWEVTGELFF. CDR3 DNA sequence: TGTGCCAGCAGCGCCCGTTGGGAGGTTACCGGGGAGCTGTTTTTT. The chain carries TRBV9 and TRBJ2-2; D is possibly TRBD2 (6 bases). The CDR3 covers 15 residues. Per germline, CDR1 SGDLS and CDR2 YYNGEE. V shed 3 bases and J shed 5 bases, with 14 bases lying between them.

V usage is TRBV3-1 (or the pseudogene TRBV3-2) and J usage is TRBJ1-4; the match to TRBD1 covers 8 bases. The CDR3 has 17 amino acids. Germline V gene lookup returns CDR1 LGHDT and CDR2 YNNKEL (reference sequence). V shed 1 base, J shed 1 base, and the junction held 5 bases outside the gene matches. The CDR3 protein is CASSQATGGGTNEKLFF. The CDR3 DNA follows: TGTGCCAGCAGCCAAGCCACAGGGGGAGGAACTAATGAAAAACTGTTTTTT.

The chain employs TRBV3-1 (or the pseudogene TRBV3-2) and TRBJ2-2; TRBD1 might be the D (5 bases). Trimming took off 4 bases at V and 5 bases at J, with 14 bases between the two ends. From germline, CDR1 is LGHDT and CDR2 YNNKEL (reference sequence). The CDR3 contains 15 residues. The CDR3 nucleotides are TGTGCCAGCAGCCCCTACACGCAGGGAACCGGGGAGCTGTTTTTT. Protein product: CASSPYTQGTGELFF.

The rearrangement joins TRBV6-2 or TRBV6-3 to TRBJ2-3; 8 nucleotides agree with TRBD2. The CDR3 runs to 15 residues. Germline V CDR1 and CDR2: MNHEY, SVGEGT. V was pared by 4 bases and J by 1 base, with 4 bases of the junction left unmatched. CDR3 DNA: TGTGCCAGCAGTTTAGTAGCGGGGCGCACAGATACGCAGTATTTT. This sequence encodes CASSLVAGRTDTQYF.

A few counts support this clone. The chain is built from TRBV9 and TRBJ1-1; tentatively, D is TRBD1 (6 bases). The CDR3 totals 16 residues. V was cut by 0 bases and J by 3 bases, with 15 bases left in between. CDR1 and CDR2 from the germline V gene are SGDLS and YYNGEE. The CDR3: CASSVGGGTGYTEAFF. The CDR3 bases are TGTGCCAGCAGCGTAGGGGGGGGCACGGGATACACTGAAGCTTTCTTT.

The J gene is TRBJ1-5, the V gene TRBV27; D remains unclear. The CDR3 loop spans 14 amino acids. With 0 bases removed from V and 6 bases from J, the gap between germline ends came to 9 bases. From germline, CDR1 is MNHEY and CDR2 SMNVEV (reference sequence). The CDR3 loop reads CASSLSVQSQPQHF. DNA for the CDR3: TGTGCCAGCAGTTTATCTGTCCAATCTCAGCCCCAGCATTTT.

This chain joins TRBV4-1 and TRBJ1-2, with D possibly being TRBD1 (6 bases). The germline V gene encodes CDR1 MGHRA and CDR2 YSYEKL. CDR3 length equals 15 residues. Trimming left V 4 bases short and J 6 bases short, with 18 bases between. The CDR3 sequence: CASSPLTQGFNGYTF. The CDR3 DNA reads TGCGCCAGCAGCCCCCTTACACAGGGATTTAATGGCTACACCTTC.

The chain is built from TRBV19 and TRBJ1-5; D is possibly TRBD1 (6 bases). The CDR3 length is 16 residues. V was cut by 6 bases and J by 3 bases, with 18 bases left in between. CDR1 and CDR2 from the germline V gene are LNHDA and SQIVND (reference sequence). The CDR3 here is CASRAIRQEHNQPQHF. DNA for the CDR3: TGTGCCAGTAGGGCTATCAGACAGGAACACAATCAGCCCCAGCATTTT.

This clone was counted a few times. The chain couples TRBV6-2 or TRBV6-3 to TRBJ1-5; a weak D match, TRBD1 (5 bases). Trimming left V 4 bases short and J 1 base short, with 11 bases between. CDR1 and CDR2 (germline): MNHEY, SVGEGT. The CDR3 spans 15 residues. In DNA form, the CDR3 reads TGTGCCAGCAGTTGGGGCAGTAGGAGCAATCAGCCCCAGCATTTT. Its protein is CASSWGSRSNQPQHF.

The chain is built from TRBV19 and TRBJ1-5, with D tentatively TRBD1 (5 bases). The germline gives CDR1 LNHDA, CDR2 SQIVND (reference sequence). CDR3 length: 14 residues. V was trimmed by 7 bases and J by 7 bases, leaving 17 bases between them. CDR3 bases: TGTGCCAGTACCGAAATCAGGGCAGGGCAGCCCCAGCATTTT. Protein product: CASTEIRAGQPQHF. The full variable domain, rest sourced from reference TRBV19 and TRBJ1-5, is DGGITQSPKYLFRKEGQNVTLSCEQNLNHDAMYWYRQDPGQGLRLIYYSQIVNDFQKGDIAEGYSVSREKKESFPLTVTSAQKNPTAFYLCASTEIRAGQPQHFGDGTRLSIL.